This T cell receptor (beta chain) was obtained from a study of cytomegalovirus exposure and HLA in healthy donors. The donors formed part of the approximately 130-subject validation cohort, distinct from the roughly 630-subject first cohort. As for this clone: Antigen: not known. The sample has other DNA sequences that encode this CDR3 too.

The V and J ends lost 0 bases and 5 bases respectively, with 8 bases between them. Germline CDR1 and CDR2: SGDLS and YYNGEE. The CDR3 loop spans 13 amino acids. Generated by immunoSEQ multiplex PCR, the TCRdb table keeps only in-frame clones and is missing some. This table has 200,000 to 250,000 clones, over 75% appearing once. Study-level results: Most TCR sequences proved rare, with some public TCRs found in many donors. Cytomegalovirus-associated status was assigned to 150 or so TCR beta chains.

The chain uses TRBV9 and TRBJ1-1, with D possibly matching TRBD1 (5 bases). Sequences were obtained from PBMCs. This sequence was found in a young woman in good health and CMV-seropositive. In DNA, the CDR3 is TGTGCCAGCAGCGTAGGGGGCAAGACTGAAGCTTTCTTT. Translating it yields CASSVGGKTEAFF. The variable domain in full, with the rest retrieved from reference TRBV9 and TRBJ1-1, is DSGVTQTPKHLITATGQRVTLRCSPRSGDLSVYWYQQSLDQGLQFLIQYYNGEERAKGNILERFSAQQFPDLHSELNLSSLELGDSALYFCASSVGGKTEAFFGQGTRLTVV.